The 19 T cell receptor beta chains below come from one sample, sequenced in a study of shared T cell receptors in the human thymus. Sequencing used immunoSEQ multiplex PCR; TCRdb keeps in-frame clones, though not all of them. The sample consists of 450,000 to 650,000 clones, 75% to 85% of them appearing once. The sample was also reused in another study, on human thymus T cells.

The sample taken for sequencing was thymocytes. The receptor set was obtained from a boy under three years old with a congenital heart defect.

The CDR3 DNA follows: TGTGCCTGGAGAAGCGGGAGAGGAAGTGGGGAGACCCAGTACTTC. Protein product: CAWRSGRGSGETQYF. This rearrangement joins TRBV30 to TRBJ2-5; 8 bases fit TRBD2. V shed 3 bases and J 5 bases; nucleotides not matched to a gene: 11. There are 15 residues in the CDR3. Germline V gives CDR1 GTSNPN, CDR2 SVGIG (reference sequence).

The chain couples TRBV4-2 to TRBJ1-1, with a tentative D call TRBD1 (5 bases). Germline lookup yields CDR1 LGHNA and CDR2 YNFKEQ. The V and J ends lost 0 bases and 5 bases respectively, with 16 bases between them. The CDR3 spans 16 residues. CDR3 residues: CASSQDGQGLWTEAFF. CDR3 nucleotides: TGTGCCAGCAGCCAAGATGGGCAGGGCCTGTGGACTGAAGCTTTCTTT.

The chain couples TRBV18 to TRBJ1-2; D is uncertain. This CDR3 region has 18 residues. V was pared by 6 bases and J by 1 base, with 24 bases between. Germline V gives CDR1 KGHSH, CDR2 LQKENI. The CDR3 reads CASSPDGNCRSLNYGYTF. For the CDR3, the DNA is TGTGCCAGCTCGCCCGACGGGAATTGCCGGTCCCTTAACTATGGCTACACCTTC.

The chain has TRBV7-9 and TRBJ2-7, with D maybe TRBD2 (6 bases). The CDR3 has 16 amino acids. V was cut by 7 bases and J by 3 bases, with 22 bases left in between. CDR1 is SEHNR, CDR2 FQNEAQ, per germline (reference sequence). CDR3 region: CASTWDSSSRGYEQYF. The DNA of the CDR3 is TGTGCCAGCACCTGGGACTCTAGTAGTAGAGGCTACGAGCAGTACTTC. The full variable domain, its missing parts supplied by reference TRBV7-9 and TRBJ2-7, is DTGVSQNPRHKITKRGQNVTFRCDPISEHNRLYWYRQTLGQGPEFLTYFQNEAQLEKSRLLSDRFSAERPKGSFSTLEIQRTEQGDSAMYLCASTWDSSSRGYEQYFGPGTRLTVT.

In this sample, this clone turned up once. The chain employs TRBV7-9 and TRBJ2-7; a possible D gene is TRBD1 (5 bases). This CDR3 region has 13 residues. The V and J ends lost 8 bases and 5 bases respectively, with 16 bases between them. The germline V gene encodes CDR1 SEHNR and CDR2 FQNEAQ (reference sequence). In DNA, the CDR3 is TGTGCCAGCGCCTACAGACCAGGGCACGAGCAGTACTTC. Its translation is CASAYRPGHEQYF.

This chain links TRBV19 with TRBJ1-4; unclear D gene. The V and J ends lost 3 bases and 3 bases respectively, with 17 bases between them. Germline lookup yields CDR1 LNHDA and CDR2 SQIVND (reference sequence). CDR3 length: 17 amino acids. Written as DNA, the CDR3 is TGTGCCAGTAGTATTCCTGGGCAGGTCGGTGCTAATGAAAAACTGTTTTTT. Translation gives CASSIPGQVGANEKLFF.

There are a few counts of this clone. The rearrangement links TRBV10-3 to TRBJ2-7; no clear D gene. With 11 bases removed from V and 3 bases from J, the gap between germline ends came to 14 bases. Germline CDR1 reads ENHRY; CDR2 reads SYGVKD. The CDR3 runs to 12 residues. Here the CDR3 DNA reads TGTGCCTCCCAAGGTAGGAGCTACGAGCAGTACTTC. Translation gives CASQGRSYEQYF.

The chain links TRBV28 to TRBJ1-3; the D gene is possibly TRBD1 (6 bases). Trimming cost V 4 bases and J 0 bases, with 25 bases left between them. Germline-derived CDR1 and CDR2 are MDHEN and SYDVKM. The CDR3 length is 20 residues. CDR3 DNA: TGTGCCAGCAGTTCGCCGCGGACAGCATTCGACCGGCTCTCTGGAAACACCATATATTTT. It is translated as CASSSPRTAFDRLSGNTIYF.

The J gene is TRBJ1-1, the V gene TRBV2; TRBD1 matches at 10 bases. Germline CDR1 SNHLY, CDR2 FYNNEI. The CDR3 totals 15 residues. V lost 3 bases to trimming and J lost 6 bases; unmatched junction nucleotides: 7. This CDR3 is CASSDEDRGGPEAFF. In DNA form, the CDR3 reads TGTGCCAGCAGTGATGAGGACAGGGGGGGACCTGAAGCTTTCTTT.

The V call is TRBV7-9, the J call TRBJ2-1, with D possibly being TRBD2 (5 bases). Per germline, CDR1 SEHNR and CDR2 FQNEAQ (reference sequence). The CDR3 loop spans 15 amino acids. The V end lost 5 bases, the J end lost 4 bases, and 15 bases lay between the germline ends. CDR3 sequence: CASSPADPPYNEQFF. The CDR3 DNA follows: TGTGCCAGCAGCCCAGCGGACCCCCCTTACAATGAGCAGTTCTTC.

The genes are TRBV9 and TRBJ2-1; 7 nucleotides align to TRBD1. The germline V gene has CDR1 SGDLS and CDR2 YYNGEE. This CDR3 is built from 17 residues. With V trimmed by 0 bases and J by 8 bases, 14 bases remained unmatched. CDR3 sequence (DNA): TGTGCCAGCAGCGTAGAAGAAGGGGGCTCATACAAGGATGAGCAGTTCTTC. Protein: CASSVEEGGSYKDEQFF.

The chain links TRBV4-3 to TRBJ2-3; 13 bases are shared with TRBD2. This CDR3 has 17 residues. CDR1 and CDR2 (germline): LGHNA, YSLEER. V lost 4 bases and J lost 4; bases outside the gene matches: 8. For the CDR3, the DNA is TGCGCCAGCAGCCTGCGCCGGACTAGCGGGAGTCCAGATACGCAGTATTTT. Translated, it gives CASSLRRTSGSPDTQYF.

The chain has TRBV29-1 and TRBJ2-3; TRBD2 agrees at 8 bases. This CDR3 has 13 residues. Germline V gene data show CDR1 as SQVTM and CDR2 as ANQGSEA. The V segment lost 7 bases and the J segment 2 bases; nucleotides outside the gene matches: 5. The CDR3 protein is CSARGGNTDTQYF. Here the CDR3 DNA reads TGCAGCGCCCGGGGGGGGAACACAGATACGCAGTATTTT.

The rearrangement links TRBV7-9 to TRBJ1-2; tentative D call: TRBD1 (5 bases). V lost 3 bases and J lost 1, with 12 bases in between. The CDR3 has 15 residues. Germline V CDR1 and CDR2: SEHNR, FQNEAQ (reference sequence). The CDR3 DNA follows: TGTGCCAGCAGCTTGGGAGGGGCTATTAACTATGGCTACACCTTC. It translates to CASSLGGAINYGYTF.

In nucleotides, the CDR3 is TGCGCCAGCAGCTCCCAAAACCCAGGGGGAAGAGAGCACGAGCAGTACTTC. This sequence encodes CASSSQNPGGREHEQYF. The chain is built from TRBV5-1 and TRBJ2-7, with 7 bases identical to TRBD1. From germline, CDR1 is SGHRS and CDR2 YFSETQ. V lost 3 bases to trimming and J lost 5 bases; unmatched junction nucleotides: 17. The length of the CDR3 is 17 residues.

This clone was recorded a few times. The V gene is TRBV29-1, the J gene TRBJ2-5; 7 bases are shared with TRBD1. The CDR3 is 15 amino acids. V gave up 6 bases and J gave up 2 bases; unmatched junction bases: 12. Germline lookup yields CDR1 SQVTM and CDR2 ANQGSEA. CDR3 residues: CSVEQSTGQQETQYF. DNA of the CDR3: TGCAGCGTGGAACAATCCACGGGACAGCAAGAGACCCAGTACTTC.

The rearrangement uses TRBV18 and TRBJ2-6, with D perhaps TRBD2 (5 bases). The V end was cut by 2 bases, the J end by 4 bases, with 21 bases between. Germline V gene sequence: CDR1 KGHSH, CDR2 LQKENI. This CDR3 has 19 residues. Written as DNA, the CDR3 is TGTGCCAGCTCACCAGAGACAAGGAAGCCTTGCGGGGGGGCCAACGTCCTGACTTTC. Amino acids: CASSPETRKPCGGANVLTF.

This chain uses TRBV11-3 with TRBJ2-1; D uncertain. This CDR3 is 13 amino acids long. The V gene lost 10 bases and the J gene lost 6 bases, with 16 bases spanning the gap. Germline CDR1 is SGHNT and CDR2 is YENEEA. The DNA for the CDR3 is TGTGCCACCCTCAAATTGGGCTCCAATGAGCAGTTCTTC. This gives the protein CATLKLGSNEQFF.

This clone was found a few times. The rearrangement joins TRBV6-1 to TRBJ2-7; D gene ambiguous. The CDR3 has 13 amino acids. CDR1 MNHNS and CDR2 SASEGT come from the germline V gene. Trimming removed 3 bases from V and 0 bases from J, with 6 bases in between. The CDR3 DNA is TGTGCCAGCAGTGACCTACGCTCCTACGAGCAGTACTTC. Encoded protein: CASSDLRSYEQYF.